This T cell receptor beta chain is from a study of blood T cells in healthy people across ages. CDR1 is MDHEN, CDR2 SYDVKM, per germline. Trimming removed 11 bases from V and 0 bases from J; junction bases left unmatched: 5. The CDR3 contains 14 residues. A second PCR of roughly 7 to 11 cycles used a sample-barcoded 5' primer and a J-beta primer mix. TCRdb fed the 5' RACE reads into MiXCR, producing one record per CDR3 protein. The table has approximately 900,000 distinct CDR3 sequences, approximately 49% seen once. The rearrangement links TRBV28 to TRBJ1-4; 8 bases align to TRBD1. This sequence originates from a man in his thirties or forties in good health. Sequencing was carried out using blood. CDR3 loop: CAVRGPATNEKLFF. CDR3 coding DNA: TGTGCCGTCAGGGGGCCAGCAACTAATGAAAAACTGTTTTTT.